This paragraph reports one T cell receptor beta chain. These data originate in a study of blood T cell repertoires in COVID-19. Study information: Samples representing acute and convalescent COVID-19 were sourced from the United States, Italy and Spain. Sources were T cells, B-cell-depleted T cells, or PBMCs; the material itself was cDNA or gDNA.

V was clipped by 5 bases and J by 3 bases; unmatched bases: 10. Germline V CDR1 and CDR2: SGHVS, FQNEAQ. The CDR3 extends over 17 amino acids. Two negative PCRs, clearance, or symptom resolution were required of recovered Cohort 3 donors. In the original analysis: Counts of nucleated cells, estimated from reference gene primer amplification, were obtained. Clones were read by immunoSEQ multiplex PCR, and TCRdb kept only the in-frame ones, dropping some. V and J calls and clone size are given by that table; D and trimming were obtained from the DNA. Of about 340,000 clones in the sample, 80% to 95% were seen once.

This TCR derives from a woman aged 25 to 39 who had recovered from COVID-19. Specimen: PBMCs or T cells enriched from blood (not recorded which). V usage is TRBV7-8 and J usage is TRBJ2-1; the match to TRBD2 covers 10 bases. The CDR3 DNA is TGTGCCAGCAGCGGGCGGACTAGCGGACACCTCTACAATGAGCAGTTCTTC. It is translated as CASSGRTSGHLYNEQFF.